This T cell receptor (beta chain) is drawn from a study of cytomegalovirus exposure and HLA in healthy donors. Study-level information: Falling in the Caucasian-associated ancestry cluster were approximately 84% of 350 to 400 genotyped donors. Findings and limits, study-wide: HLA restriction was apparent for most CMV-associated TCR beta chains in a later analysis. The Asian-associated ancestry cluster reportedly had fewer N-insertions than the approximately 650-donor mean in a later analysis. The majority of TCR sequences were rare, yet some public TCRs appeared in many donors.

From germline, CDR1 is MNHEY and CDR2 SMNVEV (reference sequence). This CDR3 has 15 residues. The trim removed 5 bases at V and 10 bases at J, leaving 16 bases unmatched. In the case of this clone: Its antigen remains unknown.

60 Vbeta and 13 Jbeta primers were used in PCR. Here immunoSEQ multiplex PCR was the method, and the copy in TCRdb shows in-frame clones only, minus some. The table has 60,000 to 65,000 clones, approximately 89% seen once. This TCR was sampled from a man aged 18 to 29 in good health and CMV-seronegative. Material for sequencing was PBMCs. The chain joins TRBV27 to TRBJ1-1; 7 bases fit TRBD1. The CDR3 DNA reads TGTGCCAGCAGTCCCGACAGGTCAGGGGGATCGCGAGCTTTCTTT. It specifies CASSPDRSGGSRAFF.